The next 28 T cell receptor beta chains were all read from a single sample in a study of T cell responses to AZD1222 COVID-19 vaccine (dated by TCRdb to the early 2020s). Libraries were prepared through the immunoSEQ multiplex PCR assay. TCRdb limited this immuneACCESS table to in-frame rearrangements with V and J called. A share of clones is missing; checked studies link under half to unresolved V genes, and the rest is unexplained. A total of 150,000 to 180,000 clones appear in this sample, more than 75% of them only once. Together, the top ten hold about 19% of the sample. The intended sense of this specimen's time point label: baseline before first vaccination. The sequencing used peripheral blood, collected on day 0 of AZD1222 vaccination. These receptor sequences come from an adult in good health.

CDR3 protein: CASSSPGQIGEEKLFF. The CDR3 nucleotides read TGTGCCAGCAGCTCTCCGGGACAGATTGGAGAAGAAAAACTGTTTTTT. This chain joins TRBV28 and TRBJ1-4; 7 bases are a match to TRBD1. Germline V gene data show CDR1 as MDHEN and CDR2 as SYDVKM. V shed 6 bases, J shed 8 bases, and the junction held 15 bases outside the gene matches. The CDR3 runs 16 residues.

The chain combines TRBV18 with TRBJ2-7; 9 positions match TRBD1. J was trimmed by 1 base and V by 3 bases; bases with no gene match: 4. This CDR3 contains 15 residues. The V gene's germline CDR1 is KGHSH and CDR2 LQKENI. This CDR3 reads CASSPSTGGSYEQYF. CDR3 nucleotides: TGTGCCAGCTCACCCTCGACAGGGGGGTCCTACGAGCAGTACTTC.

The rearrangement uses TRBV18 and TRBJ2-7; 9 nucleotides match TRBD1. Per germline, CDR1 KGHSH and CDR2 LQKENI. Germline trimming cut 2 bases from V and 9 bases from J; bases unmatched to any gene: 5. The CDR3 runs to 13 residues. CDR3 sequence: CASSPIDRGTQYF. For the CDR3, the DNA is TGTGCCAGCTCACCAATCGACAGGGGGACGCAGTACTTC.

The V and J genes are TRBV10-3 and TRBJ2-7; unclear D gene. Germline-derived CDR1 and CDR2 are ENHRY and SYGVKD. The CDR3 runs to 15 residues. The V gene lost 3 bases and the J gene lost 2 bases, with 14 bases spanning the gap. The CDR3 region has the DNA TGTGCCATCAGTGATAGGGTAGTCTCCCCCTACGAGCAGTACTTC. Its translation: CAISDRVVSPYEQYF.

The rearrangement uses TRBV5-1 and TRBJ1-6; D remains unclear. The V gene's germline CDR1 is SGHRS and CDR2 YFSETQ. V gave up 0 bases and J gave up 7 bases, with 14 bases separating them. The CDR3 loop spans 16 amino acids. The CDR3 loop reads CASSLASGRTNSPLHF. CDR3 bases: TGCGCCAGCAGCTTGGCCTCTGGCAGGACGAATTCACCCCTCCACTTT.

This clone was seen a single time. This chain connects TRBV3-1 (or the pseudogene TRBV3-2) to TRBJ2-5, with 11 positions matching TRBD2. The CDR3 loop spans 17 amino acids. Germline loops: CDR1 LGHDT, CDR2 YNNKEL (reference sequence). V dropped 3 bases and J dropped 2; count of bases not matched to a gene: 8. CDR3 protein: CASSQVLSGGVQETQYF. CDR3 coding DNA: TGTGCCAGCAGCCAGGTCCTTAGCGGGGGGGTTCAAGAGACCCAGTACTTC.

The rearrangement uses TRBV27 and TRBJ2-5; D tentatively fits TRBD1 or TRBD2 (5 bases each). Deletions cut 2 bases from V and 5 bases from J, with 18 bases between. CDR3 size: 16 residues. Per germline, CDR1 MNHEY and CDR2 SMNVEV (reference sequence). This CDR3 reads CASSLISGARRETQYF. CDR3 sequence (DNA): TGTGCCAGCAGTTTAATCTCCGGGGCGAGGCGGGAGACCCAGTACTTC.

CDR3 sequence (DNA): TGTGCCAGCAGCCTGGGGGGACAGGGCCGATTAAACTATGGCTACACCTTC. It encodes CASSLGGQGRLNYGYTF. The chain joins TRBV7-2 to TRBJ1-2; 9 positions agree with TRBD1. The CDR3 is 17 residues long. CDR1 is SGHTA and CDR2 is FQGNSA in the germline V gene. V lost 5 bases and J lost 2; bases outside the gene matches: 12.

This clone was seen a single time. This rearrangement joins TRBV6-2 or TRBV6-3 to TRBJ1-1; a possible D gene is TRBD1 (5 bases). Trimming took off 2 bases at V and 1 base at J, with 8 bases between the two ends. The CDR3 extends over 14 amino acids. Germline values: CDR1 MNHEY, CDR2 SVGEGT. CDR3 in amino acids: CASSYGGANTEAFF. The CDR3 coding sequence is TGTGCCAGCAGTTACGGAGGGGCGAACACTGAAGCTTTCTTT.

CDR3 sequence (DNA): TGCAGTGCTAGTCCCGACAGGGGGCGAGAAAAACTGTTTTTT. It encodes CSASPDRGREKLFF. J is TRBJ1-4 and V is TRBV20-1, with 10 bases aligning to TRBD1. Germline values: CDR1 DFQATT, CDR2 SNEGSKA (reference sequence). The trim removed 3 bases at V and 8 bases at J, leaving 6 bases unmatched. The length of the CDR3 is 14 residues.

The chain is built from TRBV5-1 and TRBJ1-5, with 8 bases fitting TRBD1. V lost 1 base to trimming and J lost 6 bases; unmatched junction nucleotides: 6. CDR1 and CDR2 (germline): SGHRS, YFSETQ. This CDR3 region has 15 residues. In nucleotides, the CDR3 is TGCGCCAGCAGCTTGTCCCCAGGGGGCGGTCAGCCCCAGCATTTT. Translating it yields CASSLSPGGGQPQHF.

This clone was seen only once. The J gene is TRBJ1-1, the V gene TRBV5-1; 9 bases fit TRBD1. V gave up 1 base and J gave up 3 bases; unmatched junction bases: 10. Germline V gene sequence: CDR1 SGHRS, CDR2 YFSETQ. This CDR3 region has 17 residues. CDR3 nucleotides: TGCGCCAGCAGCTTGAGCACAGGGGGCAGGGGTTACACTGAAGCTTTCTTT. It translates to CASSLSTGGRGYTEAFF.

V is TRBV2 and J is TRBJ1-2; no definite D call. Trimming removed 3 bases at V and 3 bases at J, with 8 bases between. The CDR3 is 13 amino acids. Germline V CDR1 and CDR2: SNHLY, FYNNEI. The CDR3 DNA reads as TGTGCCAGCAGTGATGCCAGCCACTATGGCTACACCTTC. This translates into CASSDASHYGYTF.

The chain couples TRBV30 to TRBJ1-2; D is unclear. Trimming left V 1 base short and J 7 bases short, with 16 bases between. This CDR3 contains 14 residues. CDR1 is GTSNPN and CDR2 is SVGIG in the germline V gene (reference sequence). CDR3 DNA: TGTGCCTGGAGTGCCGACATGCTAAGGCCTGGCTACACCTTC. This codes for CAWSADMLRPGYTF.

The chain uses TRBV4-3 and TRBJ2-7; TRBD2 matches 8 bases. J lost 0 bases, V lost 0 bases, and 4 bases had no gene match. The CDR3 totals 16 residues. Germline loops: CDR1 LGHNA, CDR2 YSLEER. CDR3 loop: CASSQEARGVSYEQYF. The CDR3 DNA reads TGCGCCAGCAGCCAAGAGGCGCGGGGGGTCTCCTACGAGCAGTACTTC.

To note about this clone: This same CDR3 is encoded by further DNA sequences in the sample. DNA of the CDR3: TGTGCCAGCAGCTTAGCGGGGGCGAGAGGAAACACCATATATTTT. Its protein is CASSLAGARGNTIYF. The chain is built from TRBV7-2 and TRBJ1-3; tentatively, D is TRBD1 (6 bases). Germline V gene lookup returns CDR1 SGHTA and CDR2 FQGNSA. The CDR3 covers 15 residues. With 0 bases removed from V and 4 bases from J, the gap between germline ends came to 10 bases. The full variable domain, completed using reference TRBV7-2 and TRBJ1-3, is GAGVSQSPSNKVTEKGKDVELRCDPISGHTALYWYRQSLGQGLEFLIYFQGNSAPDKSGLPSDRFSAERTGGSVSTLTIQRTQQEDSAVYLCASSLAGARGNTIYFGEGSWLTVV.

The rearrangement links TRBV5-1 to TRBJ2-1; 12 bases match TRBD2. V gave up 0 bases and J gave up 8 bases; unmatched junction bases: 9. This CDR3 contains 17 residues. Germline V gene data show CDR1 as SGHRS and CDR2 as YFSETQ. DNA of the CDR3: TGCGCCAGCAGCTTGGCCTCTAGCGGGGGGGCCGACCATGAGCAGTTCTTC. Its translation: CASSLASSGGADHEQFF.

The chain combines TRBV28 with TRBJ1-5; 8 bases line up with TRBD1. CDR3 length: 14 amino acids. The ends lost 4 bases at V and 4 bases at J; junction bases unmatched: 3. The germline CDR1 and CDR2 sequences are MDHEN and SYDVKM. The CDR3 sequence: CASSSQGANQPQHF. For the CDR3, the DNA is TGTGCCAGCAGTTCCCAGGGGGCGAATCAGCCCCAGCATTTT. The complete variable domain, with remaining parts taken from reference TRBV28 and TRBJ1-5, reads DVKVTQSSRYLVKRTGEKVFLECVQDMDHENMFWYRQDPGLGLRLIYFSYDVKMKEKGDIPEGYSVSREKKERFSLILESASTNQTSMYLCASSSQGANQPQHFGDGTRLSIL.

This clone has just a few counts. The chain links TRBV6-5 to TRBJ2-1; D ambiguous. The CDR3 extends over 14 amino acids. The V end lost 6 bases, the J end lost 0 bases, and 9 bases lay between the germline ends. The germline gives CDR1 MNHEY, CDR2 SVGAGI. CDR3 DNA: TGTGCCAGCAGCCCCCCATTCTCCTACAATGAGCAGTTCTTC. Protein sequence: CASSPPFSYNEQFF.

The chain is built from TRBV29-1 and TRBJ1-4; TRBD1 aligns across 8 bases. The junction had 7 bases not matched to a gene; V was cut back by 6 bases and J by 4 bases. CDR3 length equals 14 residues. CDR1 SQVTM and CDR2 ANQGSEA come from the germline V gene. CDR3 loop: CSVQRGTGNEKLFF. CDR3 coding DNA: TGCAGCGTCCAACGGGGGACAGGTAATGAAAAACTGTTTTTT.

J is TRBJ2-2 and V is TRBV5-1; 10 nucleotides align to TRBD2. After removal of 4 bases from V and 10 bases from J, the junction contained 10 bases not matched to a gene. The CDR3 runs to 15 residues. The germline gives CDR1 SGHRS, CDR2 YFSETQ. CDR3 in DNA: TGCGCCAGCAGCAAAGGACTAGCGGAGCTCCAGGAGCTGTTTTTT. Its protein is CASSKGLAELQELFF.

CDR3 DNA sequence: TGTGCCAGCAGCTTTGGGACGGATCGACAGTATTTT. Translation gives CASSFGTDRQYF. The rearrangement joins TRBV7-2 to TRBJ2-3; D possibly uses TRBD1 or TRBD2 (5 bases each). Per germline, CDR1 SGHTA and CDR2 FQGNSA. The CDR3 totals 12 residues. The V end was cut by 3 bases, the J end by 12 bases, with 13 bases between.

This chain uses TRBV9 with TRBJ1-2, with 7 nucleotides matching TRBD1. The CDR3 extends over 12 amino acids. CDR1 is SGDLS and CDR2 is YYNGEE in the germline V gene. V gave up 6 bases and J gave up 8 bases; unmatched junction bases: 7. The chain's CDR3 is CASKTGTQGYTF. CDR3 in DNA: TGTGCCAGCAAGACAGGGACGCAGGGCTACACCTTC.

The CDR3 loop reads CASSLGSSYEQYF. The CDR3 coding sequence is TGTGCCAGCAGTCTAGGAAGCTCCTACGAGCAGTACTTC. The V call is TRBV2, the J call TRBJ2-7, with D uncertain. CDR1 and CDR2 from the germline V gene are SNHLY and FYNNEI. Trimming took 5 bases from V and 0 from J, leaving 8 bases between them. CDR3 length: 13 residues.

The chain uses TRBV5-8 and TRBJ1-2; 12 nucleotides align to TRBD1. This CDR3 is built from 17 residues. CDR1 is SGHTS and CDR2 is YDEGEE in the germline V gene. Trimming at V came to 4 bases and at J to 8 bases, leaving 15 bases not matched to a gene. CDR3 sequence: CASSRTIPGQGARGYTF. For the CDR3, the DNA is TGTGCCAGCAGCCGAACAATCCCGGGACAGGGGGCGAGGGGCTACACCTTC.

CDR3 sequence: CASSQDGTMNTEAFF. The DNA of the CDR3 is TGCGCCAGCAGCCAAGATGGAACCATGAACACTGAAGCTTTCTTT. This sequence joins TRBV4-1 and TRBJ1-1; the D is unclear. This CDR3 has 15 amino acids. Per germline, CDR1 MGHRA and CDR2 YSYEKL. Trimming removed 0 bases at V and 0 bases at J, with 8 bases between.

The rearrangement joins TRBV28 to TRBJ1-2, with D possibly matching TRBD1 (6 bases). CDR3 size: 14 residues. V was trimmed by 3 bases and J by 3 bases, leaving 11 bases between them. Germline CDR1 reads MDHEN; CDR2 reads SYDVKM. CDR3: CASSFPGQYYGYTF. CDR3 coding DNA: TGTGCCAGCAGTTTCCCCGGACAGTACTATGGCTACACCTTC.

This sequence joins TRBV25-1 and TRBJ1-2, with D possibly TRBD1 on 5 matching bases. Germline CDR1 reads MGHDK; CDR2 reads SYGVNS. The germline V and J ends were trimmed by 7 bases and 7 bases, with 10 bases remaining between them. This CDR3 has 11 residues. CDR3 protein: CASTGAIGYTF. For the CDR3, the DNA is TGTGCCAGCACCGGGGCCATTGGCTACACCTTC.